Following are 5 T cell receptor beta chains from one sample sequenced in a study of cytomegalovirus exposure and HLA in healthy donors. Amplification used 60 Vbeta primers and 13 Jbeta primers. Clones were sequenced by immunoSEQ multiplex PCR, and TCRdb holds only the in-frame ones, with some missing. The sample includes fewer than 200,000 clones, 71% seen only once; the top ten take under 3.5%. The sequenced sample was PBMCs. These receptors were taken from a woman aged 25 to 45 in good health and CMV-seronegative.

The rearrangement joins TRBV4-2 to TRBJ1-3, with TRBD1 as a possible D gene (6 bases). From germline, CDR1 is LGHNA and CDR2 YNFKEQ. The CDR3 runs 16 residues. Trimming took 3 bases from V and 1 from J, leaving 13 bases between them. The CDR3 here is CASSQEQGMSGNTIYF. CDR3 nucleotide sequence: TGTGCCAGCAGCCAGGAACAGGGCATGTCTGGAAACACCATATATTTT.

Comments on this clone: Other DNA variants within this sample encode the same CDR3. This chain joins TRBV28 and TRBJ2-3; D is unresolved. Germline CDR1 is MDHEN and CDR2 is SYDVKM. The CDR3 contains 14 residues. Deletions cut 3 bases from V and 5 bases from J, with 12 bases between. CDR3 nucleotides: TGTGCCAGCAGTTTTTCTTCACCCGGAGATACGCAGTATTTT. Translation gives CASSFSSPGDTQYF.

The chain employs TRBV5-4 and TRBJ2-3, with 8 bases matching TRBD2. CDR1 and CDR2 (germline): SGHNT, YYREEE (reference sequence). Losses at the gene ends were 4 bases for V and 1 base for J; bases not matched to a gene: 5. There are 15 residues in the CDR3. The CDR3 is CASSPGGGGTDTQYF. The CDR3 DNA follows: TGTGCCAGCAGCCCCGGGGGGGGAGGCACAGATACGCAGTATTTT.

This rearrangement joins TRBV7-3 to TRBJ2-2; tentative D call: TRBD1 (6 bases). V lost 6 bases, J lost 0 bases, and 8 bases lay in between. Germline-derived CDR1 and CDR2 are SGHTA and FQGTGA. This CDR3 is 14 amino acids long. The CDR3 coding sequence is TGTGCCAGCAGTTGGACAGCGAACACCGGGGAGCTGTTTTTT. Translation gives CASSWTANTGELFF. The full variable domain, rest sourced from reference TRBV7-3 and TRBJ2-2, is GAGVSQTPSNKVTEKGKYVELRCDPISGHTALYWYRQSLGQGPEFLIYFQGTGAADDSGLPNDRFFAVRPEGSVSTLKIQRTERGDSAVYLCASSWTANTGELFFGEGSRLTVL.

CDR3 amino acids: CASSGRRLRKNIQYF. CDR3 coding DNA: TGTGCCAGCAGCGGCCGGCGGTTGCGCAAAAACATTCAGTACTTC. The V and J genes are TRBV5-6 and TRBJ2-4; D is uncertain. V was clipped by 4 bases and J by 3 bases, with 14 bases between them. The CDR3 is 15 amino acids. Germline V gene lookup returns CDR1 SGHDT and CDR2 YYEEEE. The full variable domain, in which reference TRBV5-6 and TRBJ2-4 provide the parts outside the CDR3, is DAGVTQSPTHLIKTRGQQVTLRCSPKSGHDTVSWYQQALGQGPQFIFQYYEEEERQRGNFPDRFSGHQFPNYSSELNVNALLLGDSALYLCASSGRRLRKNIQYFGAGTRLSVL.